This T cell receptor beta chain was identified in a study of T-cell memory formation after mild COVID-19. Study in general: TCR clustering was largely donor specific.

Study-wide results and caveats: Contracting clones, day 15 to 85, had balanced CD4/CD8, and later expanders favored CD4+. Memory from before infection featured some responding clones, which suggests cross-reactive memory joined.

Amplification by 5'RACE using constant-segment primers produced TCR alpha and TCR beta cDNA libraries that carried sample barcodes and UMIs. TCRdb analysed the 5' RACE reads with MiXCR anew, one entry per CDR3 protein. The table has under 700,000 distinct CDR3 sequences, around 21% seen once. Trimming cost V 6 bases and J 2 bases; bases outside gene matches: 7. Germline loops: CDR1 MNHEY, CDR2 SMNVEV (reference sequence). The CDR3 totals 17 residues. This clonotype was seen only a few times. The target antigen is unknown. Specimen: PBMCs or a T cell subset sorted from them (not recorded which). The receptor comes from an adult woman who had mild COVID-19 (a few samples of this study predate the infection). Cell type and time point are not known. This chain joins TRBV27 and TRBJ2-3; 14 bases are shared with TRBD2. CDR3 amino acids: CASSGTSGSLITDTQYF. The CDR3 region has the DNA TGTGCCAGCAGCGGGACTAGCGGGAGCCTCATCACAGATACGCAGTATTTT.